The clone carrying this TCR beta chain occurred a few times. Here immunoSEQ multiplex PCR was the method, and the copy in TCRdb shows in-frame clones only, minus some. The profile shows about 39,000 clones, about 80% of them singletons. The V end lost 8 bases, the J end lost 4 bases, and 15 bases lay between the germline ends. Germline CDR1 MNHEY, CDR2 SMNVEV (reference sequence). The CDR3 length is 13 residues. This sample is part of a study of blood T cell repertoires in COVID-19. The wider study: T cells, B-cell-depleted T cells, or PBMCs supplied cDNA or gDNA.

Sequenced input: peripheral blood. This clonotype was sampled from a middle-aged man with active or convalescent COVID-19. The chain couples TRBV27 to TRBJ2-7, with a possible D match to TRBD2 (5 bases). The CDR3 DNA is TGTGCCAGCGGCTCCCCTCCGGGGTACGAGCAGTACTTC. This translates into CASGSPPGYEQYF.